Following are 31 T cell receptor beta chains from one sample sequenced in a study of Graves' ophthalmopathy and Graves' hyperthyroidism. Using RNA transcripts, the TCR beta CDR3 regions were amplified. First-round RT-PCR relied on HTBI primers, and a second-round multiplex PCR came next. TCRdb reanalysed the multiplex PCR reads using MiXCR and keeps one entry per CDR3 protein. Among about 400,000 distinct CDR3 sequences listed, approximately 15% were seen once. The sample comprised peripheral blood. The source is a woman younger than 30 with stable Graves' hyperthyroidism.

This clonotype was recorded many times. The rearrangement uses TRBV20-1 and TRBJ1-2, with 7 positions matching TRBD1. Germline CDR1 is DFQATT and CDR2 is SNEGSKA (reference sequence). Unmatched junction bases numbered 4, after V lost 0 bases and J lost 3 bases. The CDR3 has 14 amino acids. DNA for the CDR3: TGCAGTGCTAGAGAGACAGGGAAGGACTATGGCTACACCTTC. Protein: CSARETGKDYGYTF.

This clonotype was picked up many times. V usage is TRBV20-1 and J usage is TRBJ2-7; 13 bases align to TRBD2. Germline CDR1 is DFQATT and CDR2 is SNEGSKA (reference sequence). This CDR3 is built from 14 residues. V gave up 1 base and J gave up 3 bases; unmatched junction bases: 0. Here the CDR3 reads CSARGTSGGYEQYF. As DNA, the CDR3 is TGCAGTGCTAGAGGGACTAGCGGGGGCTACGAGCAGTACTTC.

This clonotype was detected many times. The chain links TRBV19 to TRBJ2-5; D not resolved. Germline CDR1 LNHDA, CDR2 SQIVND (reference sequence). Deletions cut 1 base from V and 1 base from J, with 4 bases between. The CDR3 extends over 13 amino acids. CDR3: CASSIGIQETQYF. CDR3 in DNA: TGTGCCAGTAGTATAGGCATCCAAGAGACCCAGTACTTC.

The V and J genes are TRBV7-8 and TRBJ1-2; the match to TRBD1 covers 9 bases. The CDR3 contains 15 residues. After removal of 1 base from V and 5 bases from J, the junction contained 5 bases not matched to a gene. Germline CDR1 is SGHVS and CDR2 is FQNEAQ. CDR3 bases: TGTGCCAGCAGCTTAGGGGGCGACAGGGGGTATGGCTACACCTTC. Its protein product is CASSLGGDRGYGYTF.

CDR3 residues: CASSWTADLSYEQYF. CDR3 DNA sequence: TGTGCCAGCAGCTGGACCGCGGACTTATCCTACGAGCAGTACTTC. The V gene is TRBV27, the J gene TRBJ2-7; TRBD2 might be the D (5 bases). The CDR3 loop spans 15 amino acids. Trimming shortened V by 6 bases and J by 1 base, and 16 bases separated the two germline ends. Germline loops: CDR1 MNHEY, CDR2 SMNVEV (reference sequence).

At least ten counts were recorded for this clonotype. This chain links TRBV4-2 with TRBJ2-2; 11 bases are a match to TRBD2. Germline assignment: CDR1 LGHNA and CDR2 YNFKEQ. This CDR3 contains 19 residues. The junction had 10 bases not matched to a gene; V was cut back by 0 bases and J by 4 bases. CDR3 nucleotides: TGTGCCAGCAGCCAAGATTGGGGTGGGCTAGCGGGGGGCACCGGGGAGCTGTTTTTT. Translating gives CASSQDWGGLAGGTGELFF.

This chain uses TRBV18 with TRBJ2-7; D is unresolved. Germline-derived CDR1 and CDR2 are KGHSH and LQKENI. This CDR3 is 17 amino acids long. The V end lost 3 bases, the J end lost 0 bases, and 18 bases lay between the germline ends. Written as DNA, the CDR3 is TGTGCCAGCTCACCTCCCGGGCCTCAGAAGGGCTCCTACGAGCAGTACTTC. Translated, it gives CASSPPGPQKGSYEQYF.

The chain recombines TRBV5-6 with TRBJ2-5; no reliable D call. V lost 2 bases and J 4 bases, leaving 15 bases between the germline ends. This CDR3 contains 15 residues. Germline V gene data show CDR1 as SGHDT and CDR2 as YYEEEE. CDR3: CASSFYGRVGETQYF. CDR3 DNA sequence: TGTGCCAGCAGCTTTTATGGAAGGGTCGGAGAGACCCAGTACTTC.

This clonotype was picked up many times. The chain links TRBV27 to TRBJ1-5; D gene ambiguous. Germline V gene sequence: CDR1 MNHEY, CDR2 SMNVEV (reference sequence). Trimming removed 2 bases at V and 0 bases at J, with 14 bases between. This CDR3 contains 17 residues. In DNA form, the CDR3 reads TGTGCCAGCAGTTTACGAAAGACACAATATAGCAATCAGCCCCAGCATTTT. This sequence encodes CASSLRKTQYSNQPQHF.

This clonotype has a count of ten or more. This chain connects TRBV7-8 to TRBJ1-1; D is possibly TRBD1 (5 bases). The germline V gene has CDR1 SGHVS and CDR2 FQNEAQ. The CDR3 extends over 14 amino acids. The V end was cut by 7 bases, the J end by 0 bases, with 12 bases between. CDR3 nucleotides: TGTGCCAGCACCCCGTGGGGCATGAACACTGAAGCTTTCTTT. Amino acids: CASTPWGMNTEAFF.

This clonotype was counted many times. The chain couples TRBV6-2 or TRBV6-3 to TRBJ2-5; possible D gene TRBD1, 6 bases. The V and J ends lost 5 bases and 1 base respectively, with 11 bases between them. CDR1 and CDR2 (germline): MNHEY, SVGEGT. The CDR3 contains 14 residues. The CDR3 sequence is CASSRTALQETQYF. The CDR3 DNA reads TGTGCCAGCAGTCGGACAGCCCTCCAAGAGACCCAGTACTTC.

Ten or more counts support this clonotype. The chain uses TRBV29-1 and TRBJ1-1; TRBD1 is a possible D gene (5 bases). Trimming left V 7 bases short and J 4 bases short, with 13 bases between. Germline assignment: CDR1 SQVTM and CDR2 ANQGSEA. The CDR3 has 12 amino acids. This CDR3 is CSAVGAVTEAFF. CDR3 sequence (DNA): TGCAGCGCCGTCGGGGCGGTCACTGAAGCTTTCTTT.

The sample holds many counts of this clonotype. This chain uses TRBV12-3 or TRBV12-4 with TRBJ1-1; D may be TRBD1 (6 bases). The CDR3 has 15 amino acids. Trimming removed 8 bases from V and 11 bases from J, with 27 bases in between. The CDR3 sequence is CASSKAGRGVHKAFF. The CDR3 DNA is TGTGCCAGCTCTAAAGCGGGCAGGGGAGTACATAAGGCTTTCTTT.

This clonotype occurred many times. The V call is TRBV7-2, the J call TRBJ2-7; D not resolved. The CDR3 is 15 amino acids. Trimming left V 2 bases short and J 5 bases short, with 16 bases between. Germline CDR1 SGHTA, CDR2 FQGNSA. CDR3 protein: CASSLKRWPPDEQYF. The CDR3 DNA reads TGTGCCAGCAGCTTAAAACGGTGGCCCCCGGACGAGCAGTACTTC.

The chain's CDR3 is CASSYPRNTVNTEAFF. CDR3 DNA sequence: TGTGCCAGCAGTTACCCGCGGAACACGGTGAACACTGAAGCTTTCTTT. The rearrangement uses TRBV6-2 or TRBV6-3 and TRBJ1-1; no clear D gene. The germline V gene has CDR1 MNHEY and CDR2 SVGEGT. V dropped 2 bases and J dropped 0 bases, with 13 bases sitting between them. This CDR3 has 16 amino acids.

The CDR3 region has the DNA TGTGCCAGCAGCCAAGGAGACCGAAAGGGGGTAAACACTGAAGCTTTCTTT. Translating gives CASSQGDRKGVNTEAFF. The V gene is TRBV3-1, the J gene TRBJ1-1; D possibly corresponds to TRBD1 (6 bases). V lost 1 base and J 2 bases, leaving 17 bases between the germline ends. Germline CDR1 is LGHDT and CDR2 is YNNKEL (reference sequence). The CDR3 covers 17 residues.

This clonotype has ten or more counts. One end of the junction varies from germline; a read error may be responsible. The rearrangement joins TRBV15 to TRBJ2-4; 7 bases line up with TRBD1. The germline gives CDR1 LNHNV, CDR2 YYDKDF (reference sequence). This CDR3 contains 13 residues. The CDR3 spells CATGQSVKNIKYF. Written as DNA, the CDR3 is TGTGCCACGGGACAGTCAGTCAAAAACATTAAGTACTTC. Supplemented by reference TRBV15 and TRBJ2-4, the full variable domain reads DAMVIQNPRYQVTQFGKPVTLSCSQTLNHNVMYWYQQKSSQAPKLLFHYYDKDFNNEADTPDNFQSRRPNTSFCFLDIRSPGLGDTAMYLCATGQSVKNIKYFGAGTRLSVL.

The V call is TRBV29-1, the J call TRBJ1-2; D remains unclear. The germline gives CDR1 SQVTM, CDR2 ANQGSEA. V lost 3 bases and J 4 bases, leaving 12 bases between the germline ends. This CDR3 is 13 amino acids long. CDR3: CSVDSFSVYGYTF. The CDR3 nucleotides read TGCAGCGTTGACTCCTTTTCCGTCTATGGCTACACCTTC.

This clonotype came up many times. This chain connects TRBV7-8 to TRBJ1-5, with TRBD1 matching over 8 bases. The CDR3 has 14 amino acids. With 5 bases clipped from V and 7 bases from J, the junction kept 7 bases outside the gene matches. Germline loops: CDR1 SGHVS, CDR2 FQNEAQ. The CDR3 DNA is TGTGCCAGCAGCACCAGGGGGCTCGAGCAGCCCCAGCATTTT. It specifies CASSTRGLEQPQHF.

This clonotype has ten or more counts. The gene calls are TRBV10-3 and TRBJ2-7; no definite D call. Germline V gives CDR1 ENHRY, CDR2 SYGVKD. The germline V and J ends were trimmed by 3 bases and 4 bases, with 7 bases remaining between them. This CDR3 has 12 residues. This chain's CDR3 is CAISDPVYEQYF. The CDR3 nucleotides are TGTGCCATCAGTGACCCTGTATACGAGCAGTACTTC.

This clonotype was seen at least ten times. This chain joins TRBV10-3 and TRBJ2-7; D is possibly TRBD1 (5 bases). The CDR3 spans 14 residues. Trimming stripped 0 bases from V and 5 bases from J, with 11 bases between. Germline-derived CDR1 and CDR2 are ENHRY and SYGVKD. CDR3 bases: TGTGCCATCAGTGAGTCGGCAGGGTCTAACGAGCAGTACTTC. The encoded protein is CAISESAGSNEQYF.

This clonotype was counted ten times or more. CDR3 region: CSARDVTSGPYEQYF. The CDR3 bases are TGCAGTGCTAGAGATGTCACTAGCGGACCCTACGAGCAGTACTTC. The chain links TRBV20-1 to TRBJ2-7; 8 bases are shared with TRBD2. This CDR3 has 15 amino acids. Germline lookup yields CDR1 DFQATT and CDR2 SNEGSKA (reference sequence). The V and J ends lost 0 bases and 2 bases, in that order; junction bases with no gene match: 6.

This clonotype was recorded many times. The rearrangement links TRBV6-1 to TRBJ1-6; possible D gene TRBD1, 6 bases. Germline V lookup: CDR1 MNHNS, CDR2 SASEGT. The CDR3 is 15 amino acids. The V end lost 8 bases, the J end lost 6 bases, and 17 bases lay between the germline ends. For the CDR3, the DNA is TGTGCCAGCTACCCCCACAGGGATCCTAATTCACCCCTCCACTTT. Translated: CASYPHRDPNSPLHF.

This clonotype was counted at least ten times. The V call is TRBV18, the J call TRBJ2-7; TRBD1 aligns across 9 bases. Germline CDR1 and CDR2: KGHSH and LQKENI. The V and J ends lost 5 bases and 6 bases, in that order; junction bases with no gene match: 8. This CDR3 region has 14 residues. For the CDR3, the DNA is TGTGCCAGCTCATCCTTAACGACAGGGGGCGAGCAGTACTTC. Translation: CASSSLTTGGEQYF.

The sample holds many counts of this clonotype. The genes are TRBV19 and TRBJ1-1; D might be TRBD1 (6 bases). Trimming took 4 bases from V and 3 from J, leaving 18 bases between them. This CDR3 is 16 amino acids long. The germline V gene has CDR1 LNHDA and CDR2 SQIVND (reference sequence). The CDR3 sequence: CASSRGTLKWDTEAFF. CDR3 DNA sequence: TGTGCCAGTAGTAGGGGGACACTTAAGTGGGACACTGAAGCTTTCTTT. Complete variable domain (other parts from reference TRBV19 and TRBJ1-1): DGGITQSPKYLFRKEGQNVTLSCEQNLNHDAMYWYRQDPGQGLRLIYYSQIVNDFQKGDIAEGYSVSREKKESFPLTVTSAQKNPTAFYLCASSRGTLKWDTEAFFGQGTRLTVV.

This rearrangement joins TRBV7-2 to TRBJ2-5, with a tentative D call TRBD2 (5 bases). The CDR3 is 14 amino acids. Per germline, CDR1 SGHTA and CDR2 FQGNSA. V lost 7 bases, J lost 1 base, and 13 bases lay in between. CDR3 residues: CASTLYGVQETQYF. The CDR3 DNA reads TGTGCCAGCACCCTTTACGGGGTCCAAGAGACCCAGTACTTC.

This clonotype has ten or more counts. The chain is built from TRBV12-3 or TRBV12-4 and TRBJ2-5, with D unclear. Between the trimmed V and J ends, which lost 0 bases and 3 bases, there was a span of 5 bases. The CDR3 runs 13 residues. The CDR3 DNA sequence: TGTGCCAGCAGTTTAGCGGGGAAAGAGACCCAGTACTTC. Its translation: CASSLAGKETQYF.

The chain couples TRBV5-6 to TRBJ1-2; TRBD1 matches 7 bases. The CDR3 contains 16 residues. V lost 3 bases and J lost 8; bases outside the gene matches: 16. CDR1 is SGHDT, CDR2 YYEEEE, per germline. The CDR3 DNA sequence: TGTGCCAGCAGCTCCGATATCTTGACAGGGTGGGGCGGCTACACCTTC. Protein product: CASSSDILTGWGGYTF.

Many counts were recorded for this clonotype. J is TRBJ2-7 and V is TRBV13; D is ambiguous. V was clipped by 3 bases and J by 2 bases, with 11 bases between them. The CDR3 is made up of 14 amino acids. From germline, CDR1 is PRHDT and CDR2 FYEKMQ (reference sequence). CDR3 region: CASSLERKPYEQYF. In DNA form, the CDR3 reads TGTGCCAGCAGCTTGGAGAGGAAGCCCTACGAGCAGTACTTC.

This clonotype was detected many times. J is TRBJ2-7 and V is TRBV19; no firm D call. V lost 10 bases and J lost 0, with 16 bases in between. Germline assignment: CDR1 LNHDA and CDR2 SQIVND (reference sequence). The CDR3 loop spans 14 amino acids. CDR3: CATNPASRSYEQYF. For the CDR3, the DNA is TGTGCCACTAACCCAGCCTCACGCTCCTACGAGCAGTACTTC.

The chain uses TRBV6-5 and TRBJ1-1; no definite D call. Per germline, CDR1 MNHEY and CDR2 SVGAGI. The CDR3 covers 11 residues. V lost 6 bases to trimming and J lost 9 bases, with 11 bases between them. The CDR3 DNA follows: TGTGCCAGCAGCTACGGACCACAAGCTTTCTTT. Protein product: CASSYGPQAFF.